The T cell receptor beta chain under discussion was sequenced for a study of T cells in women clearing cervical HPV infection. In the study overall: Case blood was drawn when the lesion was first found; control blood after infection became undetectable.

With respect to this clone: The antigen is undetermined. Read data end 3 residues before the CDR3 end; the end is taken from the germline J gene.

The CDR3 length is 13 residues. The V gene's germline CDR1 is LNHDA and CDR2 SQIVND (reference sequence). Study findings and constraints: T-cell numbers per sample were unknown and may explain richness differences.

Sequenced by immunoSEQ multiplex PCR; TCRdb stores in-frame clones only, minus some. This sample's table has approximately 12,000 clones. What was sequenced was blood buffy coat. The chain uses TRBV19 and TRBJ1-2; D is unresolved. The sequence came from a woman between 18 and 69 years old with a cervical HPV16 infection that either progressed to CIN3+ or cleared (not recorded which). The CDR3 DNA, read in part, is TGTGCCAGTAGACCAACCTATTCCTACGAC. Translation: CASRPTYSYD. The CDR3 in its entirety is CASRPTYSYDYTF.